Below, 10 T cell receptor beta chains from the same sample are listed, as sequenced in a study of graft-versus-host responses after intestinal transplantation. TCRdb's table, derived via immunoSEQ multiplex PCR, lists solely in-frame clones and lacks some. The data show some 13,000 clones, around 30% seen once. The researchers put around 200,000 CFSE-labeled responder cells into plates with around 200,000 irradiated, violet-dye-labeled stimulator cells. The sequenced sample was alloreactive CD8+ T cells from a mixed lymphocyte reaction culture, obtained before intestinal transplant. Subset: CFSE-low proliferating T cells sorted from roughly six-day pre-transplant mixed lymphocyte reaction (GvH or HvG direction). The receptors were sampled from a human patient who received an intestinal transplant.

The chain employs TRBV11-3 and TRBJ2-1; 11 bases align to TRBD2. The CDR3 totals 16 residues. Trimming removed 3 bases from V and 7 bases from J; junction bases left unmatched: 8. Germline V lookup: CDR1 SGHNT, CDR2 YENEEA. Here the CDR3 DNA reads TGTGCCAGCAGCTTGGGGCTAGCGGGGGGCTGGAATGAGCAGTTCTTC. The encoded protein is CASSLGLAGGWNEQFF. The full variable domain, rest sourced from reference TRBV11-3 and TRBJ2-1, is EAGVVQSPRYKIIEKKQPVAFWCNPISGHNTLYWYLQNLGQGPELLIRYENEEAVDDSQLPKDRFSAERLKGVDSTLKIQPAELGDSAVYLCASSLGLAGGWNEQFFGPGTRLTVL.

The chain uses TRBV5-1 and TRBJ1-1, with D tentatively TRBD1 (5 bases). This CDR3 comprises 15 residues. CDR1 is SGHRS, CDR2 YFSETQ, per germline. Trimming cost V 4 bases and J 3 bases, with 16 bases left between them. Here the CDR3 DNA reads TGCGCCAGCAGCCAAGTCAGGGTGCCCCACACTGAAGCTTTCTTT. Translation: CASSQVRVPHTEAFF.

V is TRBV9 and J is TRBJ2-7; D gene unclear. Germline loops: CDR1 SGDLS, CDR2 YYNGEE. The V end lost 0 bases, the J end lost 3 bases, and 10 bases lay between the germline ends. The CDR3 totals 14 residues. Written as DNA, the CDR3 is TGTGCCAGCAGCGTAGCTTTCGGCGGCTACGAGCAGTACTTC. It specifies CASSVAFGGYEQYF.

This clone is classed as medium-sized. The chain uses TRBV6-4 and TRBJ2-2, with 8 bases matching TRBD2. Germline CDR1 is MRHNA and CDR2 is SNTAGT. Unmatched junction bases numbered 18, after V lost 6 bases and J lost 6 bases. CDR3 length equals 18 residues. The CDR3 loop is CASRKLAEVPFYPGELFF. The CDR3, as DNA: TGTGCCAGCAGGAAACTAGCGGAGGTCCCCTTTTATCCCGGGGAGCTGTTTTTT.

The chain joins TRBV29-1 to TRBJ2-7; TRBD1 is a possible D gene (5 bases). The CDR3 has 15 amino acids. The germline gives CDR1 SQVTM, CDR2 ANQGSEA. Trimming took 5 bases from V and 0 from J, leaving 17 bases between them. The CDR3 DNA sequence: TGCAGCGTTACAGGTCAGCCCCAGAGCTCCTACGAGCAGTACTTC. It specifies CSVTGQPQSSYEQYF.

The chain's CDR3 is CASSHYPLQPGDSDTQYF. The CDR3 nucleotides are TGTGCCAGCAGCCACTATCCCTTACAACCGGGGGATTCAGATACGCAGTATTTT. This sequence joins TRBV9 and TRBJ2-3; D is possibly TRBD2 (6 bases). The CDR3 has 18 amino acids. Germline V CDR1 and CDR2: SGDLS, YYNGEE. Trimming removed 4 bases at V and 4 bases at J, with 25 bases between. The whole variable domain, filled in from reference TRBV9 and TRBJ2-3, reads DSGVTQTPKHLITATGQRVTLRCSPRSGDLSVYWYQQSLDQGLQFLIQYYNGEERAKGNILERFSAQQFPDLHSELNLSSLELGDSALYFCASSHYPLQPGDSDTQYFGPGTRLTVL.

This clone was detected a few times. Mismatch with germline at one junction end may stem from a read error. V is TRBV4-1 and J is TRBJ2-3; 9 bases line up with TRBD1. This CDR3 is 16 amino acids long. Germline lookup yields CDR1 MGHRA and CDR2 YSYEKL. CDR3 DNA sequence: TGTGCCAGCAGCCAAGAGGACAGGGGTTTTTCAGATACGCAGTATTTT. Its protein product is CASSQEDRGFSDTQYF.

This chain uses TRBV7-6 with TRBJ2-3; no reliable D call. V dropped 5 bases and J dropped 4 bases, with 10 bases sitting between them. The CDR3 is made up of 13 amino acids. Germline CDR1 SGHVS, CDR2 FNYEAQ. The CDR3 reads CASSPPIPDTQYF. The CDR3 nucleotides are TGTGCCAGCAGCCCTCCGATCCCAGATACGCAGTATTTT.

The V and J genes are TRBV13 and TRBJ2-4, with 12 bases aligning to TRBD1. Germline V gene sequence: CDR1 PRHDT, CDR2 FYEKMQ (reference sequence). The CDR3 loop spans 18 amino acids. Unmatched junction bases numbered 8, after V lost 5 bases and J lost 0 bases. The CDR3 reads CASSPQGQGAIAKNIQYF. Written as DNA, the CDR3 is TGTGCCAGCAGCCCTCAGGGACAGGGGGCTATAGCCAAAAACATTCAGTACTTC.

This clone was recorded a few times. The junction differs from germline at one of its ends, possibly a read error. The CDR3 is CACIGDPF. The CDR3 region has the DNA TGTGCCTGCATCGGAGACCCCTTC. The chain combines TRBV2 with TRBJ1-2; D is ambiguous. CDR1 is SNHLY, CDR2 FYNNEI, per germline. The CDR3 consists of 8 residues.